The rows below give T cell receptor beta chains drawn from one sample of a study of cytomegalovirus exposure and HLA in healthy donors. Only in-frame clones appear in the TCRdb table, and some are missing; sequencing was by immunoSEQ multiplex PCR. The table shows 150,000 to 250,000 clones, with 85% occurring only once. Sequences were obtained from PBMCs. These receptors were taken from a woman between 45 and 60 years old in good health and CMV-seronegative. The CDR3 runs from the conserved cysteine through the conserved F or W. A D gene is named only where the DNA matches it firmly. Clone size appears in some rows only: once, few, many, or a class for an expanded clone.

j_gene	abundance	d_gene	v_gene	CDR3aa	CDR3nt
TRBJ2-2	-	-	TRBV5-1	CASSLFGVDTGELFF	TGCGCCAGCAGCTTGTTCGGGGTGGACACCGGGGAGCTGTTTTTT
TRBJ1-5	few	TRBD1	TRBV19	CASRGQGNQPQHF	TGTGCCAGTAGGGGACAGGGCAATCAGCCCCAGCATTTT
TRBJ2-5	-	-	TRBV15	CATSRDRTGETQYF	TGTGCCACCAGCAGAGATCGAACGGGAGAGACCCAGTACTTC
TRBJ2-3	-	-	TRBV11-2	CASSLGGSAHWDTQYF	TGTGCCAGCAGCTTAGGAGGGAGTGCACATTGGGATACGCAGTATTTT
TRBJ2-7	-	-	TRBV5-5	CASSFGGPYEQYF	TGTGCCAGCAGCTTCGGGGGTCCCTACGAGCAGTACTTC
TRBJ2-3	-	TRBD2	TRBV19	CASSLSGSADTQYF	TGTGCCAGTAGTCTTAGCGGGAGCGCAGATACGCAGTATTTT
TRBJ1-3	once	-	TRBV5-1	CASSKDSIPLSGNTIYF	TGCGCCAGCAGCAAGGACAGTATCCCCCTCTCTGGAAACACCATATATTTT
TRBJ2-7	-	TRBD2	TRBV19	CASSVGTSGRIYEQYF	TGTGCCAGTAGTGTTGGGACTAGCGGGAGGATTTACGAGCAGTACTTC
TRBJ1-2	once	-	TRBV29-1	CSVESVDYGYTF	TGCAGCGTTGAGAGTGTAGACTATGGCTACACCTTC
TRBJ2-1	-	-	TRBV7-6	CASSAQGSSYNEQFF	TGTGCCAGCAGCGCCCAGGGTAGCTCCTACAATGAGCAGTTCTTC
TRBJ1-4	few	-	TRBV5-6	CASSLYRGGNEKLFF	TGTGCCAGCAGCTTGTACCGGGGTGGTAATGAAAAACTGTTTTTT
TRBJ2-3	-	TRBD2	TRBV29-1	CSGRLAGGLDTQYF	TGCAGCGGACGACTAGCGGGAGGTTTGGATACGCAGTATTTT
TRBJ1-1	-	-	TRBV18	CASSPPGQGSRGNEAFF	TGTGCCAGCTCACCACCGGGGCAGGGGAGTAGAGGGAACGAAGCTTTCTTT
TRBJ1-2	-	-	TRBV9	CASSARDYYGYTF	TGTGCCAGCAGCGCCAGGGATTACTATGGCTACACCTTC
TRBJ2-7	-	-	TRBV19	CASSTGYLYEQYF	TGTGCCAGTAGTACGGGATACCTCTACGAGCAGTACTTC
TRBJ2-3	once	TRBD1	TRBV27	CASSSTDRGSADTQYF	TGTGCCAGCAGTTCCACAGACAGGGGTTCCGCAGATACGCAGTATTTT
TRBJ1-5	-	-	TRBV19	CASSIDRSKYQHF	TGTGCCAGTAGTATAGATCGGTCGAAGTACCAGCATTTT
TRBJ1-2	-	-	TRBV29-1	CSVRGVSDYGYTF	TGCAGCGTCCGAGGAGTTTCGGACTATGGCTACACCTTC
TRBJ1-4	-	-	TRBV7-2	CASGGAAEKLFF	TGTGCCTCGGGGGGGGCAGCTGAAAAACTGTTTTTT
TRBJ2-5	-	TRBD1	TRBV5-6	CASSSGQGTKTQYF	TGTGCCAGCAGCTCCGGACAGGGCACAAAGACCCAGTACTTC
TRBJ1-2	-	-	TRBV4-2	CASSQDPSGSLLNYGYTF	TGTGCCAGCAGCCAAGATCCTTCGGGAAGCTTGTTGAACTATGGCTACACCTTC
TRBJ1-1	-	TRBD1	TRBV6-1	CASSENRGPYSTEAFF	TGTGCCAGCAGTGAAAACAGGGGTCCCTACTCCACTGAAGCTTTCTTT
TRBJ2-7	-	TRBD1	TRBV6-1	CASSGDSYEQYF	TGTGCCAGCAGCGGGGACAGCTACGAGCAGTACTTC
TRBJ2-7	-	-	TRBV28	CASWDTEKPNEQYF	TGTGCCAGCTGGGACACCGAAAAACCAAACGAGCAGTACTTC
TRBJ1-5	-	-	TRBV28	CASSLLGDQPQHF	TGTGCCAGCAGTTTATTAGGGGATCAGCCCCAGCATTTT
TRBJ1-1	-	-	TRBV6-6	CASSQAGEAFF	TGTGCCAGCAGTCAGGCGGGTGAAGCTTTCTTT
TRBJ2-2	-	-	TRBV29-1	CSVYDTMNTGELFF	TGCAGCGTCTACGACACGATGAACACCGGGGAGCTGTTTTTT
TRBJ2-1	once	TRBD2	TRBV29-1	CSVEVELARNEQFF	TGCAGCGTTGAAGTCGAACTAGCGAGGAATGAGCAGTTCTTC
TRBJ1-2	-	TRBD1	TRBV2	CASIFFPGQGERNGYTF	TGTGCCAGCATCTTTTTCCCGGGACAGGGGGAGAGAAATGGCTACACCTTC
TRBJ2-5	-	TRBD1	TRBV9	CASNRDRRETQYF	TGTGCCAGCAACCGGGACAGGCGAGAGACCCAGTACTTC
TRBJ2-7	-	TRBD1	TRBV18	CASSRTGAYEQYF	TGTGCCAGCTCACGTACAGGGGCCTACGAGCAGTACTTC
TRBJ2-1	-	TRBD2	TRBV7-9	CASSLETRAGGQFF	TGTGCCAGCAGCCTCGAGACTAGGGCGGGGGGGCAGTTCTTC
TRBJ2-7	few	-	TRBV27	CASKTLQGKGPEQYF	TGTGCCAGCAAAACCTTACAGGGTAAGGGACCCGAGCAGTACTTC
TRBJ1-6	-	-	TRBV28	CASGTLQGISSPLHF	TGTGCCAGCGGCACCCTCCAGGGTATCAGTTCACCCCTCCACTTT
TRBJ2-3	-	-	TRBV20-1	CSPKTDTQYF	TGCAGTCCCAAAACAGATACGCAGTATTTT
TRBJ2-1	-	TRBD2	TRBV19	CASSKAGASYNEQFF	TGTGCCAGTAGTAAAGCGGGGGCTTCCTACAATGAGCAGTTCTTC
TRBJ2-7	few	TRBD2	TRBV7-2	CASSLESGGEQYF	TGTGCCAGCAGCTTGGAATCGGGGGGCGAGCAGTACTTC
TRBJ1-1	-	TRBD1	TRBV5-1	CASSLAGGYTEAFF	TGCGCCAGCAGCTTAGCAGGGGGCTACACTGAAGCTTTCTTT
TRBJ1-2	-	-	TRBV6-5	CASSYGGMGSGYTF	TGTGCCAGCAGTTACGGGGGGATGGGTAGTGGCTACACCTTC
TRBJ1-2	-	-	TRBV6-5	CASSLNRDGYTF	TGTGCCAGCAGTTTAAACAGGGATGGCTACACCTTC
TRBJ1-2	few	TRBD1	TRBV18	CASSGQGTGGYTF	TGTGCCAGCTCAGGACAGGGGACGGGAGGCTACACCTTC
TRBJ2-2	-	TRBD2	TRBV27	CASSSGGSGDTGELFF	TGTGCCAGCAGTTCCGGTGGTAGCGGGGACACCGGGGAGCTGTTTTTT
TRBJ1-1	-	-	TRBV28	CASSLAPLTENTEAFF	TGTGCCAGCAGTTTAGCCCCCCTGACAGAAAACACTGAAGCTTTCTTT
TRBJ2-5	once	TRBD1	TRBV6-1	CASSEEGVGGIETQYF	TGTGCCAGCAGTGAAGAAGGGGTAGGGGGCATAGAGACCCAGTACTTC
TRBJ2-7	few	-	TRBV28	CASSLQGFSYEQYF	TGTGCCAGCAGTCTCCAGGGATTCTCCTACGAGCAGTACTTC
TRBJ1-5	-	TRBD1	TRBV30	CAWAPAGGGRNQPQHF	TGTGCCTGGGCTCCCGCAGGGGGTGGCCGCAATCAGCCCCAGCATTTT
TRBJ2-1	-	TRBD2	TRBV5-4	CASSFQTSAYNEQFF	TGTGCCAGCAGCTTTCAGACTAGCGCCTACAATGAGCAGTTCTTC
TRBJ1-1	-	-	TRBV7-9	CASSSEGGSRNTEAFF	TGTGCCAGCAGCTCCGAGGGAGGGTCGAGGAACACTGAAGCTTTCTTT
TRBJ2-7	-	-	TRBV19	CASSPAPQGSYEQYF	TGTGCCAGTAGTCCGGCCCCCCAGGGGTCCTACGAGCAGTACTTC
TRBJ1-1	-	-	TRBV4-3	CASSPRGNTEAFF	TGCGCCAGCAGCCCAAGGGGTAACACTGAAGCTTTCTTT
TRBJ2-7	-	-	TRBV30	CAWKGLGSSYEQYF	TGTGCCTGGAAAGGACTGGGAAGCTCCTACGAGCAGTACTTC
TRBJ1-3	-	TRBD1	TRBV10-3	CAIGRDRGSSGNTIYF	TGTGCCATCGGAAGGGACAGGGGGAGCTCTGGAAACACCATATATTTT
TRBJ2-7	-	TRBD2	TRBV7-8	CASSFTRTSGPYEQYF	TGTGCCAGCAGCTTCACCCGGACTAGCGGGCCCTACGAGCAGTACTTC
TRBJ2-6	-	-	TRBV7-2	CASSSRGGPGANVLTF	TGTGCCAGCAGCAGCCGAGGAGGGCCTGGGGCCAACGTCCTGACTTTC
TRBJ2-7	few	TRBD2	TRBV7-8	CASSRLAGDRHEQYF	TGTGCCAGCAGCCGTTTAGCGGGAGATCGTCACGAGCAGTACTTC
TRBJ1-2	-	-	TRBV7-9	CASSFQGLYGYTF	TGTGCCAGCAGCTTTCAGGGATTATATGGCTACACCTTC
TRBJ2-7	-	TRBD2	TRBV5-1	CASSLGGGLAGGYEQYF	TGCGCCAGCAGCTTGGGGGGGGGACTAGCGGGAGGATACGAGCAGTACTTC